A selection of T cell receptor beta chains follows, all from one sample in a study of identical twins. One entry per CDR3 protein, called by TCRdb with MiXCR from the 5' RACE reads. The sample has about 700,000 distinct CDR3 sequences, 6% to 6.5% seen once. Sample: naive T cells sorted from blood. These receptors were obtained from a man in his late teens or twenties in good health. Each CDR3 is given with its conserved first and last residue. The D gene is left open where the match is weak. Clone size appears in some rows only: once, few, many, or a class for an expanded clone.

clone_size,d_call,j_call,v_call,cdr3_aa,cdr3_nt
few,TRBD1,TRBJ1-6,TRBV7-6,CASSSGTANSPLHF,TGTGCCAGCAGCTCGGGGACAGCTAATTCACCCCTCCACTTT
many,TRBD2,TRBJ2-1,TRBV29-1,CSGLAGIDEQFF,TGCAGCGGACTAGCGGGAATAGATGAGCAGTTCTTC
.,.,TRBJ2-6,TRBV5-1,CASSLEQSSGANVLTF,TGCGCCAGCAGCTTGGAGCAGTCCTCTGGGGCCAACGTCCTGACTTTC
few,TRBD1,TRBJ2-3,TRBV6-1,CASSPRGPGGTDTQYF,TGTGCCAGCAGCCCCAGGGGGCCTGGTGGCACAGATACGCAGTATTTT
many,.,TRBJ2-5,TRBV7-2,CASSLYGDQETQYF,TGTGCCAGCAGCTTATATGGGGACCAAGAGACCCAGTACTTC
many,.,TRBJ2-5,TRBV27,CASSPRRGTETQYF,TGTGCCAGCAGTCCGCGTAGAGGGACGGAGACCCAGTACTTC
many,.,TRBJ2-5,TRBV10-3,CATGSYQETQYF,TGTGCCACCGGGTCGTACCAAGAGACCCAGTACTTC
many,.,TRBJ2-1,TRBV6-1,CASSQLAKGGNEQFF,TGTGCCAGCAGCCAGTTAGCTAAAGGGGGGAATGAGCAGTTCTTC
many,TRBD1,TRBJ2-3,TRBV27,CASIQGGQGITDTQYF,TGTGCCAGCATCCAAGGTGGACAGGGGATTACAGATACGCAGTATTTT
many,.,TRBJ1-1,TRBV6-5,CASSYMANTEAFF,TGTGCCAGCAGTTACATGGCGAACACTGAAGCTTTCTTT
many,TRBD1,TRBJ2-5,TRBV5-1,CASSLDWTGRETQYF,TGCGCCAGCAGCTTGGATTGGACAGGGAGGGAGACCCAGTACTTC
few,TRBD2,TRBJ2-2,TRBV24-1,CATSDLLASGRNTGELFF,TGTGCCACCAGTGATTTGTTGGCTAGCGGGAGGAACACCGGGGAGCTGTTTTTT
few,.,TRBJ2-2,TRBV7-9,CASSPGQQNTGELFF,TGTGCCAGCAGCCCAGGACAGCAGAACACCGGGGAGCTGTTTTTT
many,.,TRBJ1-1,TRBV29-1,CSVDLGSYTEAFF,TGCAGCGTTGATTTAGGGTCGTACACTGAAGCTTTCTTT
.,.,TRBJ2-1,TRBV6-6,CASSRLATEQFF,TGTGCCAGCAGTCGTCTAGCGACCGAGCAGTTCTTC
.,.,TRBJ2-7,TRBV12-3/TRBV12-4,CASSLHFRTDRLSYEQYF,TGTGCCAGCAGTTTACACTTTAGGACCGACCGGCTCTCCTACGAGCAGTACTTC
few,.,TRBJ1-6,TRBV12-3/TRBV12-4,CASSLASLDSPLHF,TGTGCCAGCAGTTTAGCCAGTCTGGATTCACCCCTCCACTTT
.,.,TRBJ2-5,TRBV19,CASMLVGGETQYF,TGTGCCAGTATGTTGGTAGGGGGAGAGACCCAGTACTTC
many,TRBD1,TRBJ2-1,TRBV10-3,CAISESGGLDRGREQFF,TGTGCCATCAGTGAGTCGGGGGGACTCGACAGGGGTCGTGAGCAGTTCTTC
many,.,TRBJ1-3,TRBV6-5,CASRVGNTIYF,TGTGCCAGCAGGGTCGGAAACACCATATATTTT
few,.,TRBJ1-2,TRBV7-2,CASSLASGETSLDGYTF,TGTGCCAGCAGCTTAGCGTCTGGTGAAACGAGTTTAGATGGCTACACCTTC
.,.,TRBJ2-3,TRBV6-8,CASKAFSTDTQYF,TGTGCCAGCAAGGCCTTTAGCACAGATACGCAGTATTTT
.,TRBD1,TRBJ2-3,TRBV27,CASSLLGQGGVVDTQYF,TGTGCCAGCAGTTTACTAGGACAGGGGGGTGTGGTTGATACGCAGTATTTT
many,TRBD1,TRBJ2-1,TRBV25-1,CASSSRDRGLYEQFF,TGTGCCAGCTCTTCAAGGGACAGGGGGCTTTATGAGCAGTTCTTC
many,TRBD2,TRBJ2-2,TRBV13,CASSSSGRADTGELFF,TGTGCCAGCAGCTCCAGCGGGAGGGCCGACACCGGGGAGCTGTTTTTT
few,TRBD1,TRBJ2-5,TRBV6-2/TRBV6-3,CASSKDRTNQETQYF,TGTGCCAGCAGCAAGGACAGGACCAACCAAGAGACCCAGTACTTC
many,TRBD1,TRBJ1-6,TRBV4-1,CASSQDSDRGNSPLHF,TGCGCCAGCAGCCAAGATTCGGACAGGGGAAATTCACCCCTCCACTTT
few,TRBD2,TRBJ2-7,TRBV7-9,CASGGGRAYEQYF,TGTGCCAGCGGGGGAGGGAGGGCCTACGAGCAGTACTTC
.,TRBD2,TRBJ2-1,TRBV5-1,CASRSSSGDNEQFF,TGCGCCAGCAGATCGTCCAGCGGGGACAATGAGCAGTTCTTC
many,.,TRBJ1-1,TRBV5-1,CASSPIGNTEAFF,TGCGCCAGCAGCCCCATTGGGAACACTGAAGCTTTCTTT
many,.,TRBJ2-5,TRBV7-2,CASSKLRRAVETQYF,TGTGCCAGCAGCAAATTGAGGAGAGCTGTCGAGACCCAGTACTTC
.,.,TRBJ1-5,TRBV6-2/TRBV6-3,CASTSLGGNQPQHF,TGTGCCAGCACTTCCCTCGGGGGCAATCAGCCCCAGCATTTT